This record looks at one T cell receptor (beta chain) sequence and its context. The CDR3 runs 16 residues. V shed 1 base and J 6 bases; nucleotides not matched to a gene: 10. Germline CDR1 is GTSNPN and CDR2 is SVGIG (reference sequence). These data come from a study of cytomegalovirus exposure and HLA in healthy donors. With 60 Vbeta and 13 Jbeta primers, the PCR was carried out. Method: immunoSEQ multiplex PCR; TCRdb's copy keeps in-frame clones and lacks some. The sample includes 150,000 to 200,000 clones, around 81% of them seen just once. Sequencing used PBMCs. This chain uses TRBV30 with TRBJ2-2; 8 nucleotides line up with TRBD2. This clonotype was sampled from a woman in her late teens or twenties in good health and CMV-seropositive. CDR3 in DNA: TGTGCCTGGAGTGAAGAATCGGGGGGGGCGCCCGGGGAGCTGTTTTTT. The encoded protein is CAWSEESGGAPGELFF.